This entry features one T cell receptor (beta chain) sequence. In this sample, this clonotype turned up a few times. The antigen it binds to is not known. Per-base qualities were not stored, and no clone one base away is much larger. This sample stems from a study of regulatory T cells in long-lasting Graves disease (dated by TCRdb to about 2021). As for the study more broadly: In the newly diagnosed Graves' disease group, patients had been taking antithyroid drugs for less than 3 months. The study took place in China and was registered as a clinical trial. TCR sequencing covered some 13 persistent and 20 or so newly diagnosed Graves' disease patients, some 33 samples in total. Patients with persistent Graves' disease were compared with patients with newly diagnosed Graves' disease using TCR sequencing and RNA sequencing of peripheral blood.

The junction carries 9 bases between V and J, which are trimmed by 9 bases and 0 bases respectively. The germline V gene (reference sequence) gives CDR1 as LNHDA and CDR2 as SQIVND. Its CDR3 holds 13 amino acids, cysteine through phenylalanine. CDR3 DNA is the only sequence kept; it has 39 bases, read in frame from the first base. The study at large found these results: Persistent disease showed preferential use of TRBV28, TRBJ1-2 and TRBJ2-5, whereas newly diagnosed disease favored TRBV20-1 and TRBJ2-1. The small sample size was acknowledged by the authors as a limitation that may reduce accuracy. Lower TCR Shannon entropy and fewer highly expanded clones were observed in persistent Graves' disease patients than in newly diagnosed patients, which suggested clonal expansion. Only the TCR beta chain was sequenced and analyzed. More public clonotypes were shared among persistent patients (approximately 3,000) than among newly diagnosed patients (roughly 1,000). The study examined only peripheral blood because the primary lesion, thyroid tissue, could not be accessed.

Libraries were built with multiplex PCR. This sample was sequenced with an Illumina HiSeq 4000. CDR3 regions were amplified by Arm-PCR with iRepertoire HTBI primers to construct TCR beta libraries. Gel purification was performed on PCR products prior to sequencing. As for the original processing: Gene usage analysis of CDR3 amino acid clonotypes used the approximately 62 TRBV and about 14 TRBJ segments found across samples. COPE and FqMerger were used to merge filtered high-quality paired reads into contigs. BLAST was used to align contigs to the IMGT TRBV, TRBD and TRBJ reference genes, and CDR3 was defined following IMGT. Clonotypes above 0.1% frequency were classified as highly expanded clones. Shannon entropy was used to measure repertoire diversity, and the Gini coefficient was used to measure V-J evenness. Clonotypes shared by more than one individual were considered public. TCRdb applied fastp at Q25 and MiXCR to the public reads, then kept only in-frame beta chains. Every entry covers one CDR3 protein and lists the most common genes and DNA from its rows. The V and J calls here are based on TCRdb, not the publication. This sample holds 510,000 or so distinct CDR3 sequences; approximately 12% were observed only once. The ten largest clones take up approximately 9% of the sample.

The sample's time point, from its label and the paper: newly diagnosed GD, antithyroid drugs for less than 3 months. RNA was extracted from PBMCs in TRIzol for both TCR sequencing and RNA sequencing. The diagnosis of Graves' disease was made according to American Thyroid Association guidelines. Patients were recruited from an endocrinology department in Xi'an, China. Each patient gave around 9 milliliters of peripheral blood, collected in an EDTA anticoagulant tube. Ficoll Paque Plus density gradient separation was used to isolate PBMCs, and no further T cell sorting was done. An Agilent 2100 Bioanalyzer and agarose gel were used to assess RNA quality, and a NanoDrop 2000 was used to measure RNA concentration. This sample was shared with a second study, whose subject was T cells in Graves' hyperthyroidism and ophthalmopathy. As that second paper reports: Graves' hyperthyroidism was defined as stable when no progression to ophthalmopathy occurred over 18 months of follow-up. The hyperthyroidism patients were between 18 and 65 years old and newly diagnosed, with a disease duration of less than 2 months. Any patient with an uncontrolled infection, another autoimmune disease, pregnancy or lactation was excluded. Clinical symptoms, serum thyroxine and TRAb, thyroid ultrasound, and orbital computed tomography formed the basis for the diagnoses. The TCR CDR3 was subjected to a first round of RT-PCR using the HTBI primer set and the Qiagen OneStep RT-PCR kit. Most expanded thyroid clonotypes (frequency above 0.001) were also detected in blood, a finding suggesting that blood repertoires may reflect thyroid immune responses. Ophthalmopathy was separated from stable hyperthyroidism by a 13 V-J signature model, with over 85% sensitivity and about 81% specificity obtained in cross-validation and 80%/75% obtained in testing. In validation, the model predicted progression to ophthalmopathy a median of approximately 6.6 months before onset, with roughly 70% sensitivity and 72.22% specificity. TCR V-J signatures able to tell the groups apart were searched for in a discovery cohort of some 97 patients, of whom around 43 had Graves' ophthalmopathy and about 60 had stable Graves' hyperthyroidism. Prospective prediction of ophthalmopathy was tested in an independent validation cohort of under 20 hyperthyroidism patients and some 17 patients who later progressed to ophthalmopathy. The roughly 100 discovery patients were randomly divided into training and test sets at a 7:3 ratio. The study also compared thyroid tissue and blood T-cell repertoires from about six Graves' hyperthyroidism patients. Once sampling was done, hyperthyroidism patients were given methimazole at a starting dose of 30 mg daily, whereas ophthalmopathy patients were given high-dose intravenous methylprednisolone. A second multiplex PCR round built the libraries, followed by size selection and purification. Sequencing of the libraries was done on an Illumina HiSeq2000 using paired-end 100 bp reads. SOAPnuke was used to process the raw data, with reads discarded if the reads contained adapters or uncalled bases, had a mean Phred below 15, or lacked an exact constant-primer or identifier match. COPE v1.2.5 was used to merge high-quality paired reads, and clonotypes were defined as unique nucleotide sequences. MiTCR v1.1 was used to align the clonotypes against IMGT TRBV, TRBD and TRBJ reference segments. The analysis was restricted to V-J combinations with a frequency above 0.0001, which together covered just over 98% of the repertoires. The TCS score was defined as the ratio of F50 (clonal expansion) to E x V (chaos), calculated using BLOSUM62-based TCRdist between CDR3 peptides within each V-J. Welch's t-statistics and random forest reduced 500 to 550 V-J features to fewer than 15, which were used in a naive Bayes classifier (R e1071). Sample size was not statistically predetermined, and blinding of investigators to group allocation was not performed. The paper describes TCR Vbeta CDR3 sequencing of fewer than 150 peripheral blood samples, made up of approximately 40 ophthalmopathy patients, approximately 76 hyperthyroidism patients and 17 progressor patients.

This clonotype was obtained from a woman in her twenties or thirties with Graves disease. Donor details come from another sample of the same person, matched by shared clones. The V gene is TRBV19 and the J gene is TRBJ1-3, with an unclear D gene assignment. Specimen: peripheral blood mononuclear cells (PBMCs), collected at new diagnosis, from a patient treated with antithyroid drugs. The DNA sequence is as follows: TGTGCCAGCCCCTCAGACTCTGGAAACACCATATATTTT. This codes for CASPSDSGNTIYF.